The entry that follows covers one T cell receptor beta chain sequence. This clonotype was recorded a few times. The target of this receptor is not known. The input lacks base qualities; no much larger clone sits a single base away. The data stem from a study of T-cell reconstitution after alpha-beta-depleted transplantation in children (TCRdb year 2016). As for the study more broadly: The study quantitatively tracked T-cell immune reconstitution after TCRalphabeta/CD19-depleted allogeneic hematopoietic cell transplantation in children using TCR repertoire profiling. General study outcomes and caveats: Over subsequent months, a decline in hyperexpanded clone frequencies was noted, and after one year, T-cell counts and TCRbeta diversity were mostly ascribed to newly produced T cells. In some patients, high TCRbeta diversity at day 60 was attributed to recipient T cells and intrathymic progenitors that had survived conditioning. Apparently early alphabetaT-cell count recovery about two months after transplant reportedly relied on only several hundred rapidly expanded clones derived from non-depleted graft cells.

In the paper's terms, the treatment or condition label means: allogeneic hematopoietic cell transplantation with graft depleted of TCRalphabeta T cells and CD19 B cells. The transplant recipients were children given TCRalphabeta/CD19-depleted allogeneic hematopoietic cell grafts. Library prep was done by PCR. Sequencing relied on an Illumina HiSeq 2500. Molecular barcoding was employed in the preparation of TCR libraries, with unique molecular identifiers being used to normalize TCRbeta repertoire quantification. TCRdb cleaned the public reads at Q25 with fastp, built clones with MiXCR and kept in-frame beta chains. Duplicate CDR3 protein sequences are folded into a single record with the most common DNA and genes. The table for this sample lists roughly 790,000 distinct CDR3 sequences; 15% to 20% of them were counted only once. The ten biggest clones cover about 5% of the sample. CDR1 and CDR2, per the germline V gene (reference sequence), are DFQATT and SNEGSKA. V is reduced by 6 bases and J by 10 bases, leaving a spacing of 16 bases between them. Measured from the cysteine to the phenylalanine, the CDR3 is 12 residues long. Only CDR3 DNA is held: 36 bases, read in frame from base 1.

The chain links TRBV20-1 with TRBJ2-1; confidence is insufficient to name the D gene. The material was PBMCs, mostly from graft donor cells, obtained 360 days after TCRalphabeta/CD19-depleted stem cell transplant. This receptor was taken from a male patient younger than 18 who had a stem cell transplant for acute lymphoblastic leukemia, so the T cells may come from the graft donor. The DNA sequence is as follows: TGCAGTGCGGCCAGGTCAAGCCAGGAGCAGTTCTTC. Translation gives CSAARSSQEQFF.